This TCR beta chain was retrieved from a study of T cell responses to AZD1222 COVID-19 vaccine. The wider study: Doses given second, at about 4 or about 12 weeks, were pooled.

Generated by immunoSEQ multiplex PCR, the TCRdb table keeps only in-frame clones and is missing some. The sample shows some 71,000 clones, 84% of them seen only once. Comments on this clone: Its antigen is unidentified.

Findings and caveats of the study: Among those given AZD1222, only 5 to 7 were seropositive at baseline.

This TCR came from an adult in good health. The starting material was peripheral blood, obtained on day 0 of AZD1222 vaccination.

This chain's CDR3 is CAWSVQGGVTPLHF. The CDR3 coding sequence is TGTGCCTGGAGTGTACAGGGCGGGGTGACACCCCTCCACTTT. V and J are TRBV30 and TRBJ1-6; tentatively, D is TRBD1 (6 bases). The V end was cut by 0 bases, the J end by 11 bases, with 14 bases between. In germline, CDR1 is GTSNPN, CDR2 SVGIG (reference sequence). CDR3 length: 14 amino acids. The variable domain in full, completed from reference TRBV30 and TRBJ1-6, reads SQTIHQWPATLVQPVGSPLSLECTVEGTSNPNLYWYRQAAGRGLQLLFYSVGIGQISSEVPQNLSASRPQDRQFILSSKKLLLSDSGFYLCAWSVQGGVTPLHFGNGTRLTVT.